These T cell receptor beta chains were read from a single sample in a study of beta chain features in type 1 diabetes. Profiling relied on immunoSEQ multiplex PCR, and the TCRdb table lists in-frame clones only, not all of them. The sample shows roughly 150,000 clones, roughly 8.1% of them seen only once. The sequenced sample was central memory CD4+ T cells from blood. The receptors here all came from a man aged 18 to 35 in good health. The CDR3 runs from the conserved cysteine through the conserved F or W. A D gene is named only where the DNA matches it firmly. Size values are once, few and many counts, or a class for expanded clones, and some rows have none.

CDR3	DNA	V	J	size	D
CASSLGASNEQFF	TGCGCCAGCAGCCTGGGAGCAAGCAATGAGCAGTTCTTC	TRBV4-3	TRBJ2-1	many	-
CASSTGLAGGRLGNIQYF	TGCGCCAGCAGCACGGGACTAGCGGGAGGGCGGCTGGGAAACATTCAGTACTTC	TRBV5-1	TRBJ2-4	once	TRBD2
CSVGGGQFTDTQYF	TGCAGCGTTGGAGGGGGACAGTTCACAGATACGCAGTATTTT	TRBV29-1	TRBJ2-3	-	TRBD1
CASSFSRTATYEQYF	TGTGCCAGCAGTTTCTCCCGGACAGCAACCTACGAGCAGTACTTC	TRBV28	TRBJ2-7	few	-
CASSPSHEAFF	TGTGCCAGCAGCCCCAGTCATGAAGCTTTCTTT	TRBV9	TRBJ1-1	few	-
CAATGRNYGYTF	TGTGCCGCGACAGGGCGTAACTATGGCTACACCTTC	TRBV30	TRBJ1-2	many	TRBD1
CASSKDWVAFF	TGTGCCAGCAGTAAGGACTGGGTGGCTTTCTTT	TRBV28	TRBJ1-1	many	-
CASTSVAGELFF	TGTGCCAGTACTAGCGTGGCCGGGGAGCTGTTTTTT	TRBV6-6	TRBJ2-2	many	TRBD2
CAISESRPWETQYF	TGTGCCATCAGTGAGTCGCGCCCTTGGGAGACCCAGTACTTC	TRBV10-3	TRBJ2-5	many	-
CASSDSASGDTDTQYF	TGTGCCAGCAGTGACTCGGCTAGCGGGGACACAGATACGCAGTATTTT	TRBV6-4	TRBJ2-3	-	TRBD2
CASSPGGTGELFF	TGTGCCAGCTCACCAGGGGGGACCGGGGAGCTGTTTTTT	TRBV18	TRBJ2-2	few	-
CASSSGTRGTDTQYF	TGTGCCAGCAGCTCCGGGACTAGGGGCACAGATACGCAGTATTTT	TRBV7-7	TRBJ2-3	-	TRBD2
CASSIPGITYEQYF	TGTGCCAGTAGTATACCGGGGATCACCTACGAGCAGTACTTC	TRBV19	TRBJ2-7	many	-
CASSRGGLMNTEAFF	TGTGCCAGCAGCCGAGGGGGTTTAATGAACACTGAAGCTTTCTTT	TRBV7-3	TRBJ1-1	-	-
CAIRQQGANYGYTF	TGTGCCATCAGACAACAGGGGGCGAACTATGGCTACACCTTC	TRBV10-3	TRBJ1-2	-	TRBD1
CSARDGTGGQKLFF	TGCAGCGCGCGGGATGGGACAGGGGGCCAAAAACTGTTTTTT	TRBV29-1	TRBJ1-4	few	TRBD1
CASSSRDTGGYTF	TGTGCCAGCAGTTCCAGGGATACGGGTGGCTACACCTTC	TRBV6-4	TRBJ1-2	-	-
CASSLDARMGTQYF	TGTGCCAGCAGCTTAGACGCTAGGATGGGGACCCAGTACTTC	TRBV7-2	TRBJ2-5	many	-
CAWTRASGVNTEAFF	TGTGCCTGGACCCGGGCCTCCGGGGTGAACACTGAAGCTTTCTTT	TRBV30	TRBJ1-1	-	-
CASSQRQLLAKNIQYF	TGTGCCAGCAGTCAGAGACAGTTACTAGCCAAAAACATTCAGTACTTC	TRBV6-7	TRBJ2-4	-	-
CASRTPSDSYRTQYF	TGCGCCAGCCGTACCCCTTCCGACAGCTACCGGACCCAGTACTTC	TRBV10-1	TRBJ2-5	few	-
CASSDVTRRRHTDTQYF	TGTGCCAGCTCCGATGTAACTCGGAGAAGGCACACAGATACGCAGTATTTT	TRBV18	TRBJ2-3	-	-
CSVGSENTGELFF	TGCAGCGTTGGCAGCGAGAACACTGGGGAGCTGTTTTTT	TRBV29-1	TRBJ2-2	many	-
CASSLKSSYEQYF	TGTGCTAGCAGCTTAAAGAGCTCCTACGAGCAGTACTTC	TRBV7-7	TRBJ2-7	-	-
CASSFGRRGEKLFF	TGTGCCAGCAGTTTTGGCCGGAGAGGTGAAAAACTGTTTTTT	TRBV28	TRBJ1-4	-	-
CASSPGQGMNTEAFF	TGTGCCAGCAGCCCAGGACAGGGAATGAACACTGAAGCTTTCTTT	TRBV7-3	TRBJ1-1	-	TRBD1
CASSLGSLGGYTF	TGCGCCAGCAGCTTAGGTTCTTTGGGCGGCTACACCTTC	TRBV5-1	TRBJ1-2	few	-
CASSAGTGSYGYTF	TGTGCCAGCAGTGCCGGGACAGGGTCCTATGGCTACACCTTC	TRBV28	TRBJ1-2	many	TRBD1
CASSLALGTGAGEQYF	TGTGCCAGCAGCCTAGCCTTAGGGACAGGGGCGGGAGAGCAGTACTTC	TRBV11-2	TRBJ2-7	-	TRBD1
CASSLGTKLSHEQYF	TGTGCCAGCAGCTTAGGCACAAAATTGTCCCACGAGCAGTACTTC	TRBV7-9	TRBJ2-7	-	-
CASSGTGSDTQYF	TGTGCCAGCAGTGGGACAGGGTCCGATACGCAGTATTTT	TRBV7-3	TRBJ2-3	few	TRBD1
CASSAWDSWAGTEAFF	TGTGCCAGCAGCGCCTGGGATTCCTGGGCGGGCACTGAAGCTTTCTTT	TRBV11-1	TRBJ1-1	-	-
CASSLGPGLAGRGETQYF	TGTGCCAGCAGCTTGGGGCCGGGACTAGCGGGGAGGGGAGAGACCCAGTACTTC	TRBV5-6	TRBJ2-5	-	TRBD2
CASSLGQGHTEAFF	TGTGCCAGCAGCCTGGGACAGGGTCACACTGAAGCTTTCTTT	TRBV11-2	TRBJ1-1	few	TRBD1
CASSPLQANTEAFF	TGTGCCAGCAGCCCCCTTCAGGCGAACACTGAAGCTTTCTTT	TRBV7-2	TRBJ1-1	-	-
CASSLDPRGYNEQFF	TGTGCCAGCAGCTTGGATCCACGAGGCTACAATGAGCAGTTCTTC	TRBV5-4	TRBJ2-1	-	-
CASRSENNEQFF	TGTGCCAGCAGGAGCGAGAACAATGAGCAGTTCTTC	TRBV11-1	TRBJ2-1	few	-